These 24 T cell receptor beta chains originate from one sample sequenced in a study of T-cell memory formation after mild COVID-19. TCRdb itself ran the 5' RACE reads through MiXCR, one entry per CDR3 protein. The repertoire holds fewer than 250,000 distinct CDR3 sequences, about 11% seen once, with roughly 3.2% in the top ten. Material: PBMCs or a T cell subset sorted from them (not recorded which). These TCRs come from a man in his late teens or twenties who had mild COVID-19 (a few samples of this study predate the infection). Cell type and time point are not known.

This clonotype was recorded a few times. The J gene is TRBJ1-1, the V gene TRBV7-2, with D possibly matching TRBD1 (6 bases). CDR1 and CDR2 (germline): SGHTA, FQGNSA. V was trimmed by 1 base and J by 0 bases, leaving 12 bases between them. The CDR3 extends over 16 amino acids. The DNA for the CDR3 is TGTGCCAGCAGCTTAGGGTACGGGGGCATGAACACTGAAGCTTTCTTT. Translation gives CASSLGYGGMNTEAFF.

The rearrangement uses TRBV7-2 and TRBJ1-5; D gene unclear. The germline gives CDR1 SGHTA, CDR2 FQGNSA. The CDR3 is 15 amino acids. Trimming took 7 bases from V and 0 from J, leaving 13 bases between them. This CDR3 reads CASTLRGYSNQPQHF. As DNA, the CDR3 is TGTGCCAGCACCCTTCGGGGTTATAGCAATCAGCCCCAGCATTTT.

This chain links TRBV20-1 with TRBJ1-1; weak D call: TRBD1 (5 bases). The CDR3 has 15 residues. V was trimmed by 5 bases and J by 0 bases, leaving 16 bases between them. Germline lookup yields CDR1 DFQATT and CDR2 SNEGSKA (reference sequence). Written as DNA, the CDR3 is TGCAGTGCTCTAGGACCCGGGGGAATGAACACTGAAGCTTTCTTT. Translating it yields CSALGPGGMNTEAFF.

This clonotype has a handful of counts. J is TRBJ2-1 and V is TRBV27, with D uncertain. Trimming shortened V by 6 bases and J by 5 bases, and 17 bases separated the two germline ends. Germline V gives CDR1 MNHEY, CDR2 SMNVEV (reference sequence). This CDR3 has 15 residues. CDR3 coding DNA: TGTGCCAGCAGGAAACGCGTCCCCCACCACAATGAGCAGTTCTTC. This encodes CASRKRVPHHNEQFF.

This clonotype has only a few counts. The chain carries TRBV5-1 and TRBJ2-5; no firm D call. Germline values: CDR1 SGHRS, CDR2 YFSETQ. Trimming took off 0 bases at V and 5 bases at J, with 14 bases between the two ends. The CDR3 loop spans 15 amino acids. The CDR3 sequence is CASSLVSGLEETQYF. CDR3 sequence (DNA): TGCGCCAGCAGCTTGGTTTCAGGCCTCGAGGAGACCCAGTACTTC. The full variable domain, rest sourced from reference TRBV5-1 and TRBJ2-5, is KAGVTQTPRYLIKTRGQQVTLSCSPISGHRSVSWYQQTPGQGLQFLFEYFSETQRNKGNFPGRFSGRQFSNSRSEMNVSTLELGDSALYLCASSLVSGLEETQYFGPGTRLLVL.

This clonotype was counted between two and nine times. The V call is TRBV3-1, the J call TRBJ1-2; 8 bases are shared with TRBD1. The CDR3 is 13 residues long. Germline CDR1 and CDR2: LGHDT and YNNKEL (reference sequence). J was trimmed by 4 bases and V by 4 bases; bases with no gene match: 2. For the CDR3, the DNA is TGTGCCAGCAGCCTGCAGGGGGCCTATGGCTACACCTTC. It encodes CASSLQGAYGYTF.

The CDR3 loop is CASSVAGTYNEQFF. In DNA, the CDR3 is TGTGCCAGCAGCGTAGCCGGGACATACAATGAGCAGTTCTTC. The V gene is TRBV9, the J gene TRBJ2-1; D possibly corresponds to TRBD1 (6 bases). The V gene lost 0 bases and the J gene lost 4 bases, with 8 bases spanning the gap. The CDR3 extends over 14 amino acids. CDR1 and CDR2 from the germline V gene are SGDLS and YYNGEE.

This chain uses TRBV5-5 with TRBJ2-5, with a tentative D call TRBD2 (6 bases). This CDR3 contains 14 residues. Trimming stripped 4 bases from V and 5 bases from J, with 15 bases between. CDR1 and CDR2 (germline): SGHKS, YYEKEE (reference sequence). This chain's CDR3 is CASSAFEGRETQYF. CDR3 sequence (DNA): TGTGCCAGCAGCGCCTTCGAGGGGAGGGAGACCCAGTACTTC. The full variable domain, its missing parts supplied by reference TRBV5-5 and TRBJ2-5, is DAGVTQSPTHLIKTRGQQVTLRCSPISGHKSVSWYQQVLGQGPQFIFQYYEKEERGRGNFPDRFSARQFPNYSSELNVNALLLGDSALYLCASSAFEGRETQYFGPGTRLLVL.

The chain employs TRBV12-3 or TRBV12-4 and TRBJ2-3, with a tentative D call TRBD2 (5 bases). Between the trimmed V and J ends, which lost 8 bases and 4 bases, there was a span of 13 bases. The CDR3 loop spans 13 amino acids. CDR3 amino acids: CASAKGAADTQYF. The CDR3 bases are TGTGCCAGCGCCAAGGGAGCTGCAGATACGCAGTATTTT.

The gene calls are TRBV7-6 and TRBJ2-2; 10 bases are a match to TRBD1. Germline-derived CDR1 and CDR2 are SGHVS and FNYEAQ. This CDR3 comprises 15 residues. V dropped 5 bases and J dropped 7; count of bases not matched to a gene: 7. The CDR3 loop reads CASSPGQGGVGELFF. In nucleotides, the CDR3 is TGTGCCAGCAGCCCCGGACAGGGGGGGGTCGGGGAGCTGTTTTTT.

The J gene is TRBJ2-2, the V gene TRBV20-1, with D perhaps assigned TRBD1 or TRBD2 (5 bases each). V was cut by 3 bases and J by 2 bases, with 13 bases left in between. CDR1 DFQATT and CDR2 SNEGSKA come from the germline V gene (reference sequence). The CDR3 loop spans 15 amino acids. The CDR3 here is CSASHGAGNTGELFF. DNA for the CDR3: TGCAGTGCTAGTCACGGGGCTGGAAACACCGGGGAGCTGTTTTTT.

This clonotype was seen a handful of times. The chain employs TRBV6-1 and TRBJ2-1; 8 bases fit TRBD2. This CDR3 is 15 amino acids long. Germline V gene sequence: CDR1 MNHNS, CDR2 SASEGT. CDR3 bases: TGTGCAGCTGCTCGTGTGGGACTAGTAATCAATGAGCAGTTCTTC. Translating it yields CAAARVGLVINEQFF.

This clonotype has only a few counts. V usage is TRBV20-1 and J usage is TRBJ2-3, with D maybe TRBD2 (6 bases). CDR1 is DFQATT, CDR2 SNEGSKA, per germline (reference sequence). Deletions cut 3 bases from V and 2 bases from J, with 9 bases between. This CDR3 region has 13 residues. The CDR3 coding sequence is TGCAGTGCTAGGGCGGACTACACAGATACGCAGTATTTT. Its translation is CSARADYTDTQYF.

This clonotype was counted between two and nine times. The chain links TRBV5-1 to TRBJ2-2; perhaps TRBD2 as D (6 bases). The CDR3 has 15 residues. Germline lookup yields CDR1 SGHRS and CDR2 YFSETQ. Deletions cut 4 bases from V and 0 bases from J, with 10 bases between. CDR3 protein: CASSLTRTNTGELFF. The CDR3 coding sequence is TGCGCCAGCAGCCTGACTAGAACGAACACCGGGGAGCTGTTTTTT.

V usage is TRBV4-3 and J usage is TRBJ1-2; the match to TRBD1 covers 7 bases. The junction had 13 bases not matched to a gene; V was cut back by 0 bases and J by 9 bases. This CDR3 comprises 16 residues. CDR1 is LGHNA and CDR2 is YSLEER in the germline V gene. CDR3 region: CASSQDPKTGIFRYTF. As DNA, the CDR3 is TGCGCCAGCAGCCAAGATCCAAAGACAGGGATTTTTCGCTACACCTTC.

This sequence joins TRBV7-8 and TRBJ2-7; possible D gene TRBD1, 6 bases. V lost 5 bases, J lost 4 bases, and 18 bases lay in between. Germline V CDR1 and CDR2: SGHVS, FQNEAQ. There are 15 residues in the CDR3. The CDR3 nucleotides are TGTGCCAGCAGCCCGCACGGATCAGGGGCTTACGAGCAGTACGTC. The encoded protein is CASSPHGSGAYEQYV.

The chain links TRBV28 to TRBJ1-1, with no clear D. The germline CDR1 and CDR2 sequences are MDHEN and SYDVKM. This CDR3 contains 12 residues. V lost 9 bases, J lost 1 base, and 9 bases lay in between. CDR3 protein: CARRRWNTEAFF. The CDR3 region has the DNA TGTGCCAGACGGCGGTGGAACACTGAAGCTTTCTTT.

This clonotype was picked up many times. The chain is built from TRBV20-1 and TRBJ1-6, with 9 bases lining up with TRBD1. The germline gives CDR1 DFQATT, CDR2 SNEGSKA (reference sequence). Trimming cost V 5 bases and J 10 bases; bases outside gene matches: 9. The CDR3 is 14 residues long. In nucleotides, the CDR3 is TGCAGTGCTTCCTCCGGGACAGGGTACTCACCCCTCCACTTT. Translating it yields CSASSGTGYSPLHF.

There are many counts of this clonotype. The CDR3 here is CASSFSKNTEAFF. Here the CDR3 DNA reads TGTGCCAGCAGCTTTTCGAAAAACACTGAAGCTTTCTTT. This chain uses TRBV7-2 with TRBJ1-1; no firm D call. CDR3 length equals 13 residues. Germline values: CDR1 SGHTA, CDR2 FQGNSA. Trimming took 3 bases from V and 2 from J, leaving 7 bases between them.

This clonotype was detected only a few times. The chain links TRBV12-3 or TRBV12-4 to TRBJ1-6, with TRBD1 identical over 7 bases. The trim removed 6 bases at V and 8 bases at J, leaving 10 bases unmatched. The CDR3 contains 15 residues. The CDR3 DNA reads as TGTGCCAGCAGCTCCCCAGGTCAGGGGGATTCACCCCTCCACTTT. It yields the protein CASSSPGQGDSPLHF.

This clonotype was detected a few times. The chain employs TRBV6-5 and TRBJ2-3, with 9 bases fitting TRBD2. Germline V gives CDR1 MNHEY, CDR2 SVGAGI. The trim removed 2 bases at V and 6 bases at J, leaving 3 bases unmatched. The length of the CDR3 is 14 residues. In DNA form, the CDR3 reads TGTGCCAGCAGTTACGGGCTAGCGGGGGATACGCAGTATTTT. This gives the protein CASSYGLAGDTQYF.

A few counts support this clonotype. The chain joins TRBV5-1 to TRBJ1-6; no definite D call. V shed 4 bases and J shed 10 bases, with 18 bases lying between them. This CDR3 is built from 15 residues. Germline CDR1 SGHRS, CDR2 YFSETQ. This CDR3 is CASSLATTRISPLHF. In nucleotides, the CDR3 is TGCGCCAGCAGCCTCGCTACCACACGGATATCACCCCTCCACTTT.

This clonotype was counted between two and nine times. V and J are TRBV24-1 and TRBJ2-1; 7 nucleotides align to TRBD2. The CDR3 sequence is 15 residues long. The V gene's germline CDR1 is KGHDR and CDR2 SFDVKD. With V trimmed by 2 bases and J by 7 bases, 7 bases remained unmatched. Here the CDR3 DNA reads TGTGCCACCAGTGATTCTCGTTGGGGGGGTAATGAGCAGTTCTTC. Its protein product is CATSDSRWGGNEQFF.

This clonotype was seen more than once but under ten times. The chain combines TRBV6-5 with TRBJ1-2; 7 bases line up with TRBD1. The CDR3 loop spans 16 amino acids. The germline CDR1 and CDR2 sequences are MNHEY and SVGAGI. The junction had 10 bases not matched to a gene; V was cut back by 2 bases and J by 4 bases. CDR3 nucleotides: TGTGCCAGCAGTTACACCAGGGGGTGGGGTTCCTATGGCTACACCTTC. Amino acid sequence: CASSYTRGWGSYGYTF.